A single sample is the source of the 28 T cell receptor beta chains below, sequenced in a study of blood T cell repertoires in COVID-19. Sequencing used immunoSEQ multiplex PCR; TCRdb keeps in-frame clones, though not all of them. Of under 50,000 clones listed, just over 85% are singletons. Material for sequencing was peripheral blood. Source of these receptors: a man aged 40-50 years with active COVID-19.

The DNA of the CDR3 is TGTGCCAGCAGTATGCAGGGGGGCGGGACAGATACGCAGTATTTT. Translated: CASSMQGGGTDTQYF. The rearrangement joins TRBV28 to TRBJ2-3; perhaps TRBD1 as D (7 bases). This CDR3 has 15 residues. Looked up from germline, CDR1 is MDHEN and CDR2 is SYDVKM. V was trimmed by 5 bases and J by 3 bases, leaving 15 bases between them.

The chain uses TRBV19 and TRBJ1-1; D might be TRBD1 (6 bases). Trimming left V 3 bases short and J 3 bases short, with 11 bases between. The CDR3 runs to 14 residues. Germline CDR1 is LNHDA and CDR2 is SQIVND (reference sequence). The CDR3 spells CASSMSPGDTEAFF. The DNA of the CDR3 is TGTGCCAGTAGTATGTCCCCAGGGGACACTGAAGCTTTCTTT.

This chain joins TRBV27 and TRBJ2-7, with D perhaps TRBD2 (6 bases). Trimming left V 3 bases short and J 2 bases short, with 14 bases between. This CDR3 has 15 residues. CDR1 is MNHEY and CDR2 is SMNVEV in the germline V gene (reference sequence). This CDR3 is CASSLIGGGTYEQYF. DNA for the CDR3: TGTGCCAGCAGTTTGATCGGGGGTGGTACCTACGAGCAGTACTTC.

V and J are TRBV9 and TRBJ2-1; weak D call: TRBD2 (7 bases). CDR3 length equals 14 residues. Trimming stripped 0 bases from V and 8 bases from J, with 12 bases between. The V gene's germline CDR1 is SGDLS and CDR2 YYNGEE. The chain's CDR3 is CASSVEGGRHEQFF. The CDR3 DNA reads TGTGCCAGCAGCGTAGAGGGGGGGCGCCATGAGCAGTTCTTC.

V gene TRBV28 combines with J gene TRBJ1-2; 8 bases line up with TRBD1. Trimming at V came to 10 bases and at J to 6 bases, leaving 10 bases not matched to a gene. Germline V lookup: CDR1 MDHEN, CDR2 SYDVKM. The CDR3 contains 13 residues. For the CDR3, the DNA is TGTGCCATTACACAGGGGGGAAGGGATGGCTACACCTTC. The encoded protein is CAITQGGRDGYTF.

This rearrangement joins TRBV10-3 to TRBJ2-5, with TRBD1 as a possible D gene (6 bases). The CDR3 length is 13 residues. CDR1 ENHRY and CDR2 SYGVKD come from the germline V gene. V lost 6 bases to trimming and J lost 3 bases, with 11 bases between them. CDR3 protein: CAIRGDIEETQYF. The CDR3 DNA follows: TGTGCCATCAGGGGGGACATCGAAGAGACCCAGTACTTC.

The chain links TRBV27 to TRBJ1-5; TRBD1 might be the D (5 bases). Trimming removed 1 base from V and 5 bases from J, with 6 bases in between. Per germline, CDR1 MNHEY and CDR2 SMNVEV (reference sequence). This CDR3 is 13 amino acids long. CDR3 in amino acids: CASSLWGDQPQHF. CDR3 DNA sequence: TGTGCCAGCAGTTTATGGGGGGATCAGCCCCAGCATTTT.

The V and J genes are TRBV7-3 and TRBJ2-1; 11 nucleotides match TRBD2. There are 16 residues in the CDR3. The germline gives CDR1 SGHTA, CDR2 FQGTGA. The trim removed 5 bases at V and 1 base at J, leaving 4 bases unmatched. The CDR3 here is CASSPLAGGSYNEQFF. The CDR3 DNA follows: TGTGCCAGCAGCCCGTTAGCGGGAGGGTCCTACAATGAGCAGTTCTTC.

The chain combines TRBV27 with TRBJ2-3, with TRBD2 matching 12 bases. CDR3 length equals 15 residues. The ends lost 6 bases at V and 5 bases at J; junction bases unmatched: 6. Germline CDR1 MNHEY, CDR2 SMNVEV (reference sequence). The CDR3 DNA sequence: TGTGCCAGCAGACTACTAGCGGGAGGCGGAGATACGCAGTATTTT. It is translated as CASRLLAGGGDTQYF.

The chain employs TRBV5-4 and TRBJ1-1, with TRBD1 as a possible D gene (5 bases). CDR1 SGHNT and CDR2 YYREEE come from the germline V gene (reference sequence). V was pared by 2 bases and J by 4 bases, with 15 bases between. The length of the CDR3 is 15 residues. CDR3 in DNA: TGTGCCAGCAGCTTTTGGGCCGGGGGGGGCACTGAAGCTTTCTTT. Translating it yields CASSFWAGGGTEAFF.

A remark on this clone: One end of the junction does not line up with germline, which may come from a read error. The chain employs TRBV30 and TRBJ1-4; D not certain. This CDR3 has 15 amino acids. In germline, CDR1 is GTSNPN, CDR2 SVGIG (reference sequence). The CDR3 DNA follows: TGTGCCTGGAGGACCCGACTGAACACTATTGAAAAACTGTTTTTT. It encodes CAWRTRLNTIEKLFF.

This clone was observed a few times. This chain joins TRBV7-9 and TRBJ1-1, with D possibly TRBD1 on 5 matching bases. V lost 2 bases and J 5 bases, leaving 15 bases between the germline ends. CDR3 size: 15 residues. Germline CDR1 and CDR2: SEHNR and FQNEAQ (reference sequence). CDR3 sequence reads: CASSLWDSRETEAFF. CDR3 sequence (DNA): TGTGCCAGCAGCTTATGGGACTCAAGAGAAACTGAAGCTTTCTTT.

The CDR3 region is CASALWDRGETGELFF. CDR3 sequence (DNA): TGTGCCAGCGCCTTATGGGACAGGGGTGAAACCGGGGAGCTGTTTTTT. The V call is TRBV7-3, the J call TRBJ2-2; 10 nucleotides agree with TRBD1. The CDR3 runs to 16 residues. In germline, CDR1 is SGHTA, CDR2 FQGTGA. Trimming at V came to 8 bases and at J to 5 bases, leaving 11 bases not matched to a gene. Looking up the rest from reference TRBV7-3 and TRBJ2-2 gives the full variable domain: GAGVSQTPSNKVTEKGKYVELRCDPISGHTALYWYRQSLGQGPEFLIYFQGTGAADDSGLPNDRFFAVRPEGSVSTLKIQRTERGDSAVYLCASALWDRGETGELFFGEGSRLTVL.

The chain couples TRBV13 to TRBJ2-1; TRBD2 aligns across 9 bases. V lost 2 bases to trimming and J lost 7 bases; unmatched junction nucleotides: 0. CDR1 is PRHDT, CDR2 FYEKMQ, per germline (reference sequence). This CDR3 comprises 13 residues. Here the CDR3 reads CASSLTSGNEQFF. CDR3 nucleotide sequence: TGTGCCAGCAGCTTAACTAGCGGGAATGAGCAGTTCTTC.

This clone was seen once. The CDR3, as DNA: TGTGCCACCAGTGATCCCGGCGGGGGCAACGGCTACACCTTC. It translates to CATSDPGGGNGYTF. The chain employs TRBV24-1 and TRBJ1-2, with TRBD1 as a possible D gene (6 bases). Germline CDR1 is KGHDR and CDR2 is SFDVKD. This CDR3 comprises 14 residues. The V gene lost 3 bases and the J gene lost 8 bases, with 15 bases spanning the gap.

The chain carries TRBV5-1 and TRBJ1-3; no definite D call. V shed 4 bases and J shed 4 bases, with 18 bases lying between them. The CDR3 spans 16 residues. CDR1 and CDR2 from the germline V gene are SGHRS and YFSETQ. In DNA, the CDR3 is TGCGCCAGCAGCCGGGTTATTGCTACGAGAGGAAACACCATATATTTT. Amino acid sequence: CASSRVIATRGNTIYF.

The V call is TRBV30, the J call TRBJ2-6; no reliable D call. The CDR3 covers 12 residues. Germline CDR1 GTSNPN, CDR2 SVGIG (reference sequence). The ends were cut back, 8 bases at V and 4 bases at J, with 9 bases in the middle. CDR3 region: CAKSRGANVLTF. DNA for the CDR3: TGTGCCAAATCCAGGGGGGCCAACGTCCTGACTTTC.

CDR3 nucleotides: TGTGCCAGCAGCAAGGGGGGGACCTTAGTCGTAAATAGCAATCAGCCCCAGCATTTT. Translated, it gives CASSKGGTLVVNSNQPQHF. V usage is TRBV21-1 and J usage is TRBJ1-5. TRBV21-1 is recorded as a pseudogene. The CDR3 runs to 19 residues.

This chain joins TRBV9 and TRBJ2-3; 7 positions agree with TRBD1. After removal of 0 bases from V and 3 bases from J, the junction contained 1 base not matched to a gene. In germline, CDR1 is SGDLS, CDR2 YYNGEE. The CDR3 is 14 amino acids. This CDR3 reads CASSVDRGTDTQYF. CDR3 sequence (DNA): TGTGCCAGCAGCGTAGACAGGGGTACAGATACGCAGTATTTT.

This chain connects TRBV25-1 to TRBJ1-1; 7 bases align to TRBD1. Germline trimming cut 5 bases from V and 11 bases from J; bases unmatched to any gene: 8. Germline loops: CDR1 MGHDK, CDR2 SYGVNS. The CDR3 contains 12 residues. CDR3 nucleotide sequence: TGTGCCAGCAGTAACAACAGGGGAACGGCTTTCTTT. Amino acid sequence: CASSNNRGTAFF.

The V and J genes are TRBV14 and TRBJ1-1; tentative D call: TRBD1 (5 bases). The germline V and J ends were trimmed by 1 base and 8 bases, with 8 bases remaining between them. The CDR3 sequence is 12 residues long. The germline CDR1 and CDR2 sequences are SGHDN and FVKESK. Here the CDR3 reads CASSQGGPEAFF. The CDR3 bases are TGTGCCAGCAGCCAAGGGGGCCCGGAAGCTTTCTTT.

V gene TRBV4-1 combines with J gene TRBJ2-2; D is perhaps TRBD2 (6 bases). Trimming shortened V by 0 bases and J by 3 bases, and 14 bases separated the two germline ends. This CDR3 region has 17 residues. Germline V CDR1 and CDR2: MGHRA, YSYEKL. The CDR3 bases are TGCGCCAGCAGCCAAGATCGTGGGCGGGACTACACCGGGGAGCTGTTTTTT. Encoded protein: CASSQDRGRDYTGELFF.

J is TRBJ1-4 and V is TRBV6-6, with 7 bases identical to TRBD1. The CDR3 sequence is 13 residues long. V shed 11 bases and J 7 bases; nucleotides not matched to a gene: 10. Germline assignment: CDR1 MNHNY and CDR2 SVGAGI (reference sequence). CDR3 nucleotide sequence: TGTGCCGTAAAGTTATGGGACAGTGAAAAACTGTTTTTT. Residues: CAVKLWDSEKLFF.

J is TRBJ2-7 and V is TRBV28; D gene ambiguous. CDR1 is MDHEN, CDR2 SYDVKM, per germline. Trimming removed 3 bases at V and 12 bases at J, with 18 bases between. This CDR3 has 13 residues. The CDR3 DNA reads as TGTGCCAGCAGTTTTAATAGGATCCAGCGTTGGTACTTC. This codes for CASSFNRIQRWYF. Full variable domain (outside the CDR3, taken from reference TRBV28 and TRBJ2-7): DVKVTQSSRYLVKRTGEKVFLECVQDMDHENMFWYRQDPGLGLRLIYFSYDVKMKEKGDIPEGYSVSREKKERFSLILESASTNQTSMYLCASSFNRIQRWYFGPGTRLTVT.

J is TRBJ2-1 and V is TRBV6-5; 12 bases line up with TRBD2. J was trimmed by 6 bases and V by 8 bases; bases with no gene match: 8. The CDR3 consists of 15 residues. CDR1 is MNHEY, CDR2 SVGAGI, per germline. The DNA for the CDR3 is TGTGCCAGCCAGTTGGGGACTAGCGGGTTCAATGAGCAGTTCTTC. Protein: CASQLGTSGFNEQFF.

V gene TRBV7-8 combines with J gene TRBJ2-5; 7 bases map to TRBD2. CDR3 length: 16 amino acids. V lost 6 bases and J lost 4; bases outside the gene matches: 14. Germline CDR1 and CDR2: SGHVS and FQNEAQ. Here the CDR3 DNA reads TGTGCCAGCAGTCAAAGGTGGGGGGGAGAAGTAGAGACCCAGTACTTC. Translating gives CASSQRWGGEVETQYF.

The rearrangement uses TRBV30 and TRBJ1-3; no definite D call. This CDR3 comprises 13 residues. CDR1 and CDR2 from the germline V gene are GTSNPN and SVGIG (reference sequence). V lost 3 bases and J lost 4, with 10 bases in between. The DNA of the CDR3 is TGTGCCTGGAGCGCTGGGCTCGGAAACACCATATATTTT. As protein: CAWSAGLGNTIYF.

The gene calls are TRBV7-8 and TRBJ2-7; 7 bases fit TRBD1. The V gene's germline CDR1 is SGHVS and CDR2 FQNEAQ. This CDR3 has 13 residues. Trimming cost V 3 bases and J 9 bases; bases outside gene matches: 8. Here the CDR3 reads CASSFNRGEGQYF. The CDR3 DNA sequence: TGTGCCAGCAGCTTTAACAGGGGTGAGGGGCAGTACTTC. The full variable domain, rest sourced from reference TRBV7-8 and TRBJ2-7, is GAGVSQSPRYKVAKRGQDVALRCDPISGHVSLFWYQQALGQGPEFLTYFQNEAQLDKSGLPSDRFFAERPEGSVSTLKIQRTQQEDSAVYLCASSFNRGEGQYFGPGTRLTVT.